This T cell receptor beta chain was sequenced during a study of T cell changes during pregnancy in multiple sclerosis. TCRdb keeps only in-frame clones here, not all; method: immunoSEQ multiplex PCR. The sample has approximately 100,000 clones, approximately 93% seen once. Deletions cut 0 bases from V and 0 bases from J, with 10 bases between. Germline values: CDR1 SGHKS, CDR2 YYEKEE (reference sequence). CDR3 size: 15 residues. This TCR was recovered from a female donor with multiple sclerosis, enrolled in a pregnancy study. The sample was peripheral blood, taken after pregnancy. This chain joins TRBV5-5 and TRBJ2-7; TRBD1 might be the D (6 bases). Here the CDR3 reads CASSLGTVSSYEQYF. Here the CDR3 DNA reads TGTGCCAGCAGCTTGGGGACAGTCAGCTCCTACGAGCAGTACTTC.